These T cell receptor beta chains were read from a single sample in a study of T cell changes during pregnancy in multiple sclerosis. Data came from immunoSEQ multiplex PCR; TCRdb stores just in-frame clones and leaves some out. The sample lists some 29,000 clones, 89% occurring once. Sequences were derived from CD4+ T cells from peripheral blood mononuclear cells, sampled in the first trimester of pregnancy. The receptors here all came from a female donor in good health, enrolled as a control in a pregnancy study. The CDR3 runs from the conserved cysteine through the conserved F or W. The order of the fields is clone size, J gene, V gene, D gene, CDR3 DNA, CDR3 protein. A D gene is named only where the DNA matches it firmly. Some rows mark clone size as missing; the rest say once, few, many or name a class of expanded clone.

NA | TRBJ2-5 | TRBV25-1 | TRBD2 | TGTGCCAGCAGTGCCCAGCGGGGGGATTTGGAGACCCAGTACTTC | CASSAQRGDLETQYF
NA | TRBJ2-5 | TRBV25-1 | NA | TGTGCCAGCAGTGTACAAGAGACCCAGTACTTC | CASSVQETQYF
NA | TRBJ2-7 | TRBV6-1 | TRBD1 | TGTGCCAGCAGTGAACTCGACAGGGTAGGCGAGCAGTACTTC | CASSELDRVGEQYF
NA | TRBJ2-1 | TRBV7-2 | NA | TGTGCCAGCAGCTTATCAGGGGCGGGGAGGGATCACAATGAGCAGTTCTTC | CASSLSGAGRDHNEQFF
NA | TRBJ2-7 | TRBV7-6 | TRBD1 | TGTGCCAGCAGCACCAACGCCCCGGGACAGGGCTACGAGCAGTACTTC | CASSTNAPGQGYEQYF
once | TRBJ2-3 | TRBV10-1 | NA | TGCGCCAGCAGTGAGTCGCAGGCGGGGTCGGATACGCAGTATTTT | CASSESQAGSDTQYF
NA | TRBJ1-5 | TRBV28 | NA | TGTGCCAGCAGTTTAGTGGCCATTAATCAGCCCCAGCATTTT | CASSLVAINQPQHF
NA | TRBJ2-3 | TRBV7-3 | NA | TGTGCCAGCAGCTCAGGTTACACAGATACGCAGTATTTT | CASSSGYTDTQYF
few | TRBJ1-5 | TRBV5-3 | TRBD1 | TGTGCCAGAAGCCGTACAGGGGGTAGTCAGCCCCAGCATTTT | CARSRTGGSQPQHF
NA | TRBJ2-1 | TRBV15 | TRBD2 | TGTGCCACCAGCAGAGATTCCCAACCGGGACTAGCGGCCAATGAGCAGTTCTTC | CATSRDSQPGLAANEQFF
NA | TRBJ2-7 | TRBV11-3 | NA | TGTGCCAGCAGCTTAGGCCGGGAGTCCGAGCAGTACTTC | CASSLGRESEQYF